This TCR beta chain appears in the sequencing data of a study of a mutant IDH1 vaccine in newly diagnosed glioma. Study background: Patients, over weeks 1, 3, 5, 7, 11, 15, 19 and 23, received a total of eight vaccinations. Sex distribution of treated patients was roughly 62% male and roughly 40% female; mean age was about 40 years. Previous care, which was radiotherapy, temozolomide, or both, most often involved both.

As for time point: week 5, during vaccination. The content of each vaccine dose was 300 ug of mutant IDH1 20-mer peptide, and topical imiquimod accompanied it. On this clone: Its specificity is unknown.

After removal of 3 bases from V and 8 bases from J, the junction contained 7 bases not matched to a gene. This CDR3 comprises 14 residues. Germline V lookup: CDR1 SGDLS, CDR2 YYNGEE. Sequencing used immunoSEQ multiplex PCR; TCRdb keeps in-frame clones, though not all of them. The data hold about 50,000 clones, with 78% observed a single time. The V call is TRBV9, the J call TRBJ2-1; 8 bases align to TRBD1. This receptor was taken from a man in his fifties or sixties with glioma. The sample here was PBMCs, taken from a glioma patient whose treatment included an IDH1 peptide vaccine. The CDR3 spells CASSGLDRADEQFF. The DNA of the CDR3 is TGTGCCAGCAGCGGCTTGGACAGGGCTGATGAGCAGTTCTTC.